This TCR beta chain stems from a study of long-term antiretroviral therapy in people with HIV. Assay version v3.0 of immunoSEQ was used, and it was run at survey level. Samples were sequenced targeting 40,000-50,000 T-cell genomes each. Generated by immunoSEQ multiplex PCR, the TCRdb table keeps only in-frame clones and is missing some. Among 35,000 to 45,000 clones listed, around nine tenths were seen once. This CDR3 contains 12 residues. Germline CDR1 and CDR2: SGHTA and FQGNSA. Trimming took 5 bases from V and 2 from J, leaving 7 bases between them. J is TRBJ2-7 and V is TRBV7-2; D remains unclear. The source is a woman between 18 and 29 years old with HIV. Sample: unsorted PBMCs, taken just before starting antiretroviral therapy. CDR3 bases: TGTGCCAGCAGCCTACTTCCCTACGAGCAGTACTTC. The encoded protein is CASSLLPYEQYF.